The clone carrying this T cell receptor (beta chain) has just a few counts. The antigen remains undetermined. The data were obtained in a study of CD8 T cells in ankylosing spondylitis. Overall study findings and caveats: The study identified a TCR beta motif of several highly homologous variants that appeared characteristic of ankylosing spondylitis blood.

TCRdb reprocessed the 5' RACE reads with MiXCR, giving one entry per CDR3 protein. The table includes 400,000 or so distinct CDR3 sequences, about 25% detected once. The TCR comes from a male donor with ankylosing spondylitis. Specimen: blood, either unsorted or a sorted T cell fraction (not recorded which).

The CDR3 loop is CSAPRSSAVNYNEQFF. The DNA for the CDR3 is TGCAGTGCTCCTCGGTCCTCAGCGGTCAACTACAATGAGCAGTTCTTC. The J gene is TRBJ2-1, the V gene TRBV20-1; TRBD2 might be the D (5 bases). Trimming took off 5 bases at V and 3 bases at J, with 20 bases between the two ends. This CDR3 region has 16 residues. The V gene's germline CDR1 is DFQATT and CDR2 SNEGSKA (reference sequence).